These T cell receptor beta chains were read from a single sample in a study of OX40 agonist ivuxolimab in advanced cancers. Sequencing used immunoSEQ multiplex PCR; TCRdb keeps in-frame clones, though not all of them. Among some 69,000 clones, approximately 89% were seen once, and the ten largest hold 0.25% to 0.35%. The sequenced sample was CD4+ or CD8+ T cells sorted from blood, obtained in a trial of the OX40 agonist ivuxolimab. The receptors derive from an adult with an advanced solid tumor such as melanoma, head and neck, liver or kidney cancer. Each CDR3 is given with its conserved first and last residue. The order of the fields is J gene, V gene, CDR3 protein.

TRBJ2-7 TRBV7-9 CASSLAGAPYEQYF
TRBJ1-2 TRBV6-5 CASSTGTVGYTF
TRBJ2-7 TRBV28 CASSSTTRYEQYF
TRBJ2-4 TRBV14 CASSQEKDLAKNIQYF
TRBJ2-2 TRBV7-7 CASSLGPGQGSTGELFF
TRBJ1-3 TRBV19 CASCPPRPNSGNTIYF
TRBJ2-1 TRBV2 CASSESVPYNEQFF
TRBJ2-1 TRBV6-5 CASSYRTAIVNEQFF
TRBJ2-7 TRBV5-1 CASSSNLGGTFGEQYF
TRBJ2-1 TRBV11-2 CASSQNGGGGKNEQFF
TRBJ2-7 TRBV5-1 CASSLGTSGSAEQYF
TRBJ1-5 TRBV29-1 CSVGSAAGQPQHF
TRBJ1-1 TRBV7-3 CASSPHPGNTEAFF
TRBJ1-2 TRBV7-8 CASSLGDSGYGYTF
TRBJ1-1 TRBV7-9 CASSDPGLNTEAFF
TRBJ2-3 TRBV6-4 CASSDSLAGGQDTQYF
TRBJ2-3 TRBV28 CASRPGLVITDTQYF
TRBJ2-5 TRBV7-9 CASSPGDSLETQYF
TRBJ2-5 TRBV18 CASSPGTGKETQYF
TRBJ2-2 TRBV29-1 CSVASSGGTGELFF
TRBJ2-1 TRBV9 CASSVVPSGEGFF
TRBJ1-3 TRBV28 CASSDRGLGNTIYF
TRBJ1-3 TRBV7-9 CASSPQGARSGNTIYF
TRBJ2-5 TRBV7-8 CASSDVGSGRQTQYF
TRBJ1-1 TRBV5-4 CASSLVQGLNTEAFF
TRBJ2-2 TRBV6-5 CASMGGGNTGELFF
TRBJ2-7 TRBV6-1 CASSASYGTDNEQYF
TRBJ1-2 TRBV5-8 CASSLYYPGQAFEVYGYTF
TRBJ1-2 TRBV20-1 CSARPGGQGHF
TRBJ1-1 TRBV19 CASCPLGIKTERDTEAFF
TRBJ1-4 TRBV23-1 CASSQTLRDRTNEKLFF
TRBJ2-3 TRBV30 CAWSSLDTQYF
TRBJ2-5 TRBV5-1 CASSSGGPQETQYF
TRBJ2-2 TRBV29-1 CSVESDLGQGGSGELFF
TRBJ1-1 TRBV10-3 CAISERTSNTEAFF
TRBJ2-5 TRBV10-2 CASRENQKIQETQYF
TRBJ1-5 TRBV25-1 CASSDGRGAMFQPQHF
TRBJ2-5 TRBV4-1 CASSQDQLSQETQYF
TRBJ2-1 TRBV7-8 CASSPLRGGAGAYEQFF
TRBJ1-5 TRBV28 CASSWGYWGQPQHF
TRBJ2-4 TRBV19 CASSTGTGFQNIQYF
TRBJ2-7 TRBV15 CATSRDGTGSSYEQYF